This TCR beta chain was identified in a study of blood T cell repertoires in COVID-19. Study-level information: Sources were T cells, B-cell-depleted T cells, or PBMCs; the material itself was cDNA or gDNA.

In the authors' methods: Nucleated cell number was recorded as an estimate derived from reference gene primer amplification. Sequenced by immunoSEQ multiplex PCR; TCRdb stores in-frame clones only, minus some. V, J and clone size are taken as reported in that table, and D and trimming were inferred from the DNA itself. Altogether roughly 430,000 clones are present, over 75% being singletons, with the ten largest covering about 1.5%. CDR3 length: 13 amino acids. Trimming cost V 3 bases and J 7 bases; bases outside gene matches: 5. Germline assignment: CDR1 GTSNPN and CDR2 SVGIG (reference sequence). Across about two dozen US areas, participants ranged in age from about 18 to 100 years. Someone with COVID-19 had been met by exposed participants within 2 weeks before study entry.

Sequencing was carried out using PBMCs or T cells enriched from blood (not recorded which). The V call is TRBV30, the J call TRBJ1-5, with 8 bases identical to TRBD1. The sequence was collected from a woman between 18 and 29 years old who had been exposed to COVID-19. CDR3 nucleotide sequence: TGTGCCTGGAGCGGACAGGGACGCCAGCCCCAGCATTTT. It specifies CAWSGQGRQPQHF.